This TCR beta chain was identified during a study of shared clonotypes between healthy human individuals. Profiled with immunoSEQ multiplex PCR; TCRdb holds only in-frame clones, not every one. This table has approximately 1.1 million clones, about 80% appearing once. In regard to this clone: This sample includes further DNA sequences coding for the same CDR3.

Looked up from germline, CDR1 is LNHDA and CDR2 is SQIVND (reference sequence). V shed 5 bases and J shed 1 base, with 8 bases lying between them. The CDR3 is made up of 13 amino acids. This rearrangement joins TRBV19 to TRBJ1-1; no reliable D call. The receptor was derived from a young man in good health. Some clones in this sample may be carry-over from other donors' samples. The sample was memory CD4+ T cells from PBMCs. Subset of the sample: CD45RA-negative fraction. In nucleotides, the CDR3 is TGTGCCAGTAGTCTGGGGAGGAACACTGAAGCTTTCTTT. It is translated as CASSLGRNTEAFF.